This TCR beta chain was captured in a study of cytomegalovirus exposure and HLA in healthy donors. A multiplex PCR was run with 60 Vbeta primers and 13 Jbeta primers. Using immunoSEQ multiplex PCR, the repertoire was profiled, and TCRdb retains in-frame clones only, with some absent. The table has 120,000 to 150,000 clones, roughly 80% seen once. Input material: PBMCs. The receptor comes from a woman in her 40s in good health and CMV-seropositive.

CDR3 nucleotide sequence: TGTGCCAGCAGCGTAGAGGCTAGCGGGGTAAACGAGCAGTACTTC. It specifies CASSVEASGVNEQYF. The chain joins TRBV9 to TRBJ2-7; 9 positions match TRBD2. J lost 5 bases, V lost 0 bases, and 6 bases had no gene match. Germline CDR1 SGDLS, CDR2 YYNGEE. The length of the CDR3 is 15 residues.